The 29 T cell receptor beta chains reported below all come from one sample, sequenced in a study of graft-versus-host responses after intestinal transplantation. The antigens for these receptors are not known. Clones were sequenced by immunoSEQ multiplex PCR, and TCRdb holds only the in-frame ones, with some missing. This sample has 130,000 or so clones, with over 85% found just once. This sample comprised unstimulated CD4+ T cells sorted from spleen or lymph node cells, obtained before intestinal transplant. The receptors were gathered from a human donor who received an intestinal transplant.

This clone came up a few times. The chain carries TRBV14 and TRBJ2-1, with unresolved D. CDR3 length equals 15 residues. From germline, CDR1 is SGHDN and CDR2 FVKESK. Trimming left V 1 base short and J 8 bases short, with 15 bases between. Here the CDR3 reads CASSQGVFGRDEQFF. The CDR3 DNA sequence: TGTGCCAGCAGCCAAGGAGTCTTCGGTAGGGATGAGCAGTTCTTC. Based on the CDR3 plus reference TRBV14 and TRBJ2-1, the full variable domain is EAGVTQFPSHSVIEKGQTVTLRCDPISGHDNLYWYRRVMGKEIKFLLHFVKESKQDESGMPNNRFLAERTGGTYSTLKVQPAELEDSGVYFCASSQGVFGRDEQFFGPGTRLTVL.

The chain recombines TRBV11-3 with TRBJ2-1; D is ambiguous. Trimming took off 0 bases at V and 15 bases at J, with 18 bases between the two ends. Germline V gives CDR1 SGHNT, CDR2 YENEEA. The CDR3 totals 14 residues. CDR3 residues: CASSLEPSVGNGFF. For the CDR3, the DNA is TGTGCCAGCAGCTTAGAGCCCTCGGTGGGGAATGGGTTCTTC. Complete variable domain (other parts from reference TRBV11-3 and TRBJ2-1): EAGVVQSPRYKIIEKKQPVAFWCNPISGHNTLYWYLQNLGQGPELLIRYENEEAVDDSQLPKDRFSAERLKGVDSTLKIQPAELGDSAVYLCASSLEPSVGNGFFGPGTRLTVL.

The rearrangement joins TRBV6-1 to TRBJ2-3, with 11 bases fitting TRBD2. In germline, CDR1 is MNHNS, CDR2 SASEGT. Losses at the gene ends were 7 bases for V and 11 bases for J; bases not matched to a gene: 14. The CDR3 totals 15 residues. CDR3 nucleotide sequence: TGTGCCAGCACCACGACTAGCGGGGCTTCATTTCGGCAGTATTTT. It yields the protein CASTTTSGASFRQYF.

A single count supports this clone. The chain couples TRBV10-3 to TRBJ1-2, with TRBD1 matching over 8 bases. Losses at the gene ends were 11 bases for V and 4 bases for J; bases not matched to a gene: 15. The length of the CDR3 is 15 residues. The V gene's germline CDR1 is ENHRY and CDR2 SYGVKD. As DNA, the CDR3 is TGTGCCGCGGGGGAGTCAGGGGGCGCTCCCTATGGCTACACCTTC. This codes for CAAGESGGAPYGYTF.

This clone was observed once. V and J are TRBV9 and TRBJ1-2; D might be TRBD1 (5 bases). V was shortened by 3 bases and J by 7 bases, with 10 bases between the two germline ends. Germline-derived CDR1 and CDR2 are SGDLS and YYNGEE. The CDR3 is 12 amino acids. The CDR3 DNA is TGTGCCAGCAGCGGCAGGGAGGGTGGCTACACCTTC. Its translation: CASSGREGGYTF.

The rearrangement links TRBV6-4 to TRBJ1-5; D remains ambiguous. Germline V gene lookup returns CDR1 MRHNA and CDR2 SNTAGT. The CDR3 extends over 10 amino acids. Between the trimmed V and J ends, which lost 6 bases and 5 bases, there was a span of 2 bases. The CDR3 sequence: CASRDQPQHF. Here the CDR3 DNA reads TGTGCCAGCAGGGATCAGCCCCAGCATTTT.

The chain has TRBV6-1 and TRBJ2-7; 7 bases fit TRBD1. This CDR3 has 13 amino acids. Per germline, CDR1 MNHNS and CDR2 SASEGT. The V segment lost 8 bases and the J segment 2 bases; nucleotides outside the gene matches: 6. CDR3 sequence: CASHLDRPYEQYF. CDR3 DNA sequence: TGTGCCAGCCACCTGGACAGGCCCTACGAGCAGTACTTC.

As DNA, the CDR3 is TGTGCCAGCAGGGAAGCATCCAAAAACATTCAGTACTTC. It encodes CASREASKNIQYF. This sequence joins TRBV7-2 and TRBJ2-4; no definite D call. CDR3 size: 13 residues. Germline-derived CDR1 and CDR2 are SGHTA and FQGNSA. V lost 6 bases and J lost 2, with 8 bases in between.

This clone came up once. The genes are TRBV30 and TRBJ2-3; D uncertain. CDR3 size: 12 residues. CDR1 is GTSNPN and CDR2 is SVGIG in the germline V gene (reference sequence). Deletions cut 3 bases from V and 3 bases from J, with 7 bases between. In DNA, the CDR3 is TGTGCCTGGAGCGGGTCAACAGATACGCAGTATTTT. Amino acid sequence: CAWSGSTDTQYF.

CDR3 DNA: TGTGCCAGCAGTTCCCAGGCCGTTGTGGTGGGAAAACTGTTTTTT. Translation: CASSSQAVVVGKLFF. The chain couples TRBV2 to TRBJ1-4, with D hard to call. V dropped 5 bases and J dropped 10 bases, with 20 bases sitting between them. Germline V gene lookup returns CDR1 SNHLY and CDR2 FYNNEI. The length of the CDR3 is 15 residues.

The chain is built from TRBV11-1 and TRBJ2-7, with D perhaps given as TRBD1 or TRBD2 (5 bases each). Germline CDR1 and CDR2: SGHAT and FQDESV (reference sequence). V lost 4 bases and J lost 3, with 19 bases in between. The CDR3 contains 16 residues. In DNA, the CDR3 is TGTGCCAGCAGCTCTAGTCTCGGGGACGTCTACTACGAGCAGTACTTC. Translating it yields CASSSSLGDVYYEQYF.

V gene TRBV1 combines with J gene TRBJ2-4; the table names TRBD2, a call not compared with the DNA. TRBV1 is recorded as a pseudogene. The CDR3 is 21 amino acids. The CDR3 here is CTSRGFKRSLAGERAKNIQYF. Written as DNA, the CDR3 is TGCACCAGCAGGGGTTTTAAGCGTTCCCTAGCGGGGGAGCGAGCCAAAAACATTCAGTACTTC.

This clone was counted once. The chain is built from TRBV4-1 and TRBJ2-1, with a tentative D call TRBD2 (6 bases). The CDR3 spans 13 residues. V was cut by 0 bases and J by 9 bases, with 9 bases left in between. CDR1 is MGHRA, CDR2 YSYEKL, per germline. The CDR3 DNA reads TGCGCCAGCAGCCAAGACTCGGGGGTTGAGCAGTTCTTC. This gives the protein CASSQDSGVEQFF.

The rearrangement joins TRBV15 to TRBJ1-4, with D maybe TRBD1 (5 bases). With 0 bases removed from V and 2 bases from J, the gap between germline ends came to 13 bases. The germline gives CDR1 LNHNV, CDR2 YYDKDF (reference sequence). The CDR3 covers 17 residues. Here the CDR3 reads CATSREGVPRTNEKLFF. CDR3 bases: TGTGCCACCAGCAGAGAAGGGGTCCCGAGGACTAATGAAAAACTGTTTTTT.

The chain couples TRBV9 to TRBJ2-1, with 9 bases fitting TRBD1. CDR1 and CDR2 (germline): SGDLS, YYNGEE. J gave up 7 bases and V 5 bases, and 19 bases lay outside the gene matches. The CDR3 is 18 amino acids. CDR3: CASSRDRVAWKSLNEQFF. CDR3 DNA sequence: TGTGCCAGCAGTCGGGACAGGGTGGCCTGGAAATCCCTAAATGAGCAGTTCTTC.

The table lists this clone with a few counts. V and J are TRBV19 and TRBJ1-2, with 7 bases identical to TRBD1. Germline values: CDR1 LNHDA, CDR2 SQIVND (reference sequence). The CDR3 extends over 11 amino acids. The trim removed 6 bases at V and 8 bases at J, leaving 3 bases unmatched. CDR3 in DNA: TGTGCCAGTAGGGACAGGCGAGGCTACACCTTC. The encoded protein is CASRDRRGYTF. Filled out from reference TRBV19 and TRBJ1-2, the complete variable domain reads DGGITQSPKYLFRKEGQNVTLSCEQNLNHDAMYWYRQDPGQGLRLIYYSQIVNDFQKGDIAEGYSVSREKKESFPLTVTSAQKNPTAFYLCASRDRRGYTFGSGTRLTVV.

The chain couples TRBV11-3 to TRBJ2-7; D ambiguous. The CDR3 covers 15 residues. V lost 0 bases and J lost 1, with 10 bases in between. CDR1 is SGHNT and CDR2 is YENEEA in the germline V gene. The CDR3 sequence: CASSLDFSGSYEQYF. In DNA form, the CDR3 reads TGTGCCAGCAGCTTAGATTTCTCGGGTTCCTACGAGCAGTACTTC.

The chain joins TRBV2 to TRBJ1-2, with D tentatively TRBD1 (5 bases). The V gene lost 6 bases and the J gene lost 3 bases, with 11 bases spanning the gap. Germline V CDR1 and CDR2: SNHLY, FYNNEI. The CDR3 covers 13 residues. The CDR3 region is CASRAGGHYGYTF. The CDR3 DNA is TGTGCCAGCAGGGCCGGGGGACACTATGGCTACACCTTC.

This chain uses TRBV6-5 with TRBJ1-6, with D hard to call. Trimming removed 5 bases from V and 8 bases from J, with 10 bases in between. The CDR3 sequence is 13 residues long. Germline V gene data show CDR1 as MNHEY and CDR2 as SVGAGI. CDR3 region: CASSKRKDSPLHF. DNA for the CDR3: TGTGCCAGCAGTAAACGTAAGGATTCACCCCTCCACTTT.

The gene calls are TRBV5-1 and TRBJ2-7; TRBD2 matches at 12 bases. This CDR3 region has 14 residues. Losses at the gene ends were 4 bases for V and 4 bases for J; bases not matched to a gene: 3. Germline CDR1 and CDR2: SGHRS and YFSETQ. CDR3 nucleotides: TGCGCCAGCAGCCGGACTAGCGGGGAGTACGAGCAGTACTTC. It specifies CASSRTSGEYEQYF. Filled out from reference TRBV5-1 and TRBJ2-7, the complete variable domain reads KAGVTQTPRYLIKTRGQQVTLSCSPISGHRSVSWYQQTPGQGLQFLFEYFSETQRNKGNFPGRFSGRQFSNSRSEMNVSTLELGDSALYLCASSRTSGEYEQYFGPGTRLTVT.

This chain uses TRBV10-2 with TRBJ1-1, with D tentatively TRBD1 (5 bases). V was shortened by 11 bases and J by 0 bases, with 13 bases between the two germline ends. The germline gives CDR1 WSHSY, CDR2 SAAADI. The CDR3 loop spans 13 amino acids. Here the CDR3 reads CAGSRALNTEAFF. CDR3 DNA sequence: TGCGCCGGCTCCAGGGCCCTGAACACTGAAGCTTTCTTT.

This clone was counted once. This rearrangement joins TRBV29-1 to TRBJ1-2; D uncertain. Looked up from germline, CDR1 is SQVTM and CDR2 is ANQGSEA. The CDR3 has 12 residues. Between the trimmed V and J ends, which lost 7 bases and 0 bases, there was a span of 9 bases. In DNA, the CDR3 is TGCAGCGGATGGAGGGCTAACTATGGCTACACCTTC. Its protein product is CSGWRANYGYTF.

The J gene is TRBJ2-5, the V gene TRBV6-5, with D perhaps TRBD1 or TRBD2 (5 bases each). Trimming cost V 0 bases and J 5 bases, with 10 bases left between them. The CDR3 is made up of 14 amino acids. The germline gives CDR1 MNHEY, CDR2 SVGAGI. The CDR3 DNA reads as TGTGCCAGCAGTTACTCGGGGCGAGGGGAGACCCAGTACTTC. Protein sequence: CASSYSGRGETQYF.

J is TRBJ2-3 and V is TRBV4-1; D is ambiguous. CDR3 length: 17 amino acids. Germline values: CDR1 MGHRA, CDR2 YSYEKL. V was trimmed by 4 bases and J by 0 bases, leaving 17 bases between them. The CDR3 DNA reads TGCGCCAGCAGCCTCGGAAACCAACTCCGTAGCACAGATACGCAGTATTTT. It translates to CASSLGNQLRSTDTQYF.

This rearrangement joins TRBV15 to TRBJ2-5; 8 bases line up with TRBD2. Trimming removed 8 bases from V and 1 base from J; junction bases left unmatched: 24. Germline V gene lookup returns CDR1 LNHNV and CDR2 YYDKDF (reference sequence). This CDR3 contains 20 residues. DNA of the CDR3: TGTGCCACCTTCTCCCCCGGGGGGGCCGTTCTGAAGACATTCCAAGAGACCCAGTACTTC. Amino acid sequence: CATFSPGGAVLKTFQETQYF. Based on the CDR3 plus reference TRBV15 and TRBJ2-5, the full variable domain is DAMVIQNPRYQVTQFGKPVTLSCSQTLNHNVMYWYQQKSSQAPKLLFHYYDKDFNNEADTPDNFQSRRPNTSFCFLDIRSPGLGDTAMYLCATFSPGGAVLKTFQETQYFGPGTRLLVL.

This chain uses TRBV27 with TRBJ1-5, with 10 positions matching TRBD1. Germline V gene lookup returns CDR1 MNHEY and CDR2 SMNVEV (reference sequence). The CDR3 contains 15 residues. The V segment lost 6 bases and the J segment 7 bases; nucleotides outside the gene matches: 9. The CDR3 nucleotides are TGTGCCAGCAGGTTCGGGACAGGGGCTAACCAGCCCCAGCATTTT. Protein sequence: CASRFGTGANQPQHF.

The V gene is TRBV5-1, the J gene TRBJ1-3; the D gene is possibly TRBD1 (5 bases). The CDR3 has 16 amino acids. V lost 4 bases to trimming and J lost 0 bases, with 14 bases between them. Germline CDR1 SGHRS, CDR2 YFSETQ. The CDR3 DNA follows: TGCGCCAGCAGCGGCGGGGCGGACAACTCTGGAAACACCATATATTTT. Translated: CASSGGADNSGNTIYF.

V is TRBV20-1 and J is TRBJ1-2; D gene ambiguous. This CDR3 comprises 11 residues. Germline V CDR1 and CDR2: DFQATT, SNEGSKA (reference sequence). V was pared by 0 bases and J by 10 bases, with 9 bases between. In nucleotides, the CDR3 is TGCAGTGCTAGAGAGGCAGGCTTCTACACCTTC. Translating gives CSAREAGFYTF.

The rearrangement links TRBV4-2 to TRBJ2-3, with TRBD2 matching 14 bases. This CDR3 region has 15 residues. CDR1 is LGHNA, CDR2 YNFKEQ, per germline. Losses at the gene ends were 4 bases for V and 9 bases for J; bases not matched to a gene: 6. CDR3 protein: CASSLRLAGGGTQYF. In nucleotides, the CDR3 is TGTGCCAGCAGCCTCAGACTAGCGGGGGGGGGAACGCAGTATTTT.